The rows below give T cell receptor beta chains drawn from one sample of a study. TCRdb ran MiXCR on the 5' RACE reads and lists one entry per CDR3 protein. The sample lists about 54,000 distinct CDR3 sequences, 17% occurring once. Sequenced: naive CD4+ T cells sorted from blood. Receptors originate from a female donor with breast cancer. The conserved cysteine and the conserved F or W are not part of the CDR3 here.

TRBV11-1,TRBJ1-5,ASSSFPGQPQH
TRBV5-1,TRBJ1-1,ASSVSGTGNTEAF
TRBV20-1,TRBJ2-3,SAIPGGVTVDTQY
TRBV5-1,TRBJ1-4,ASSRTDNEKLF
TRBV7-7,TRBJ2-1,ASSLGRHNEQF
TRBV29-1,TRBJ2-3,SAGEGGGTDTQY
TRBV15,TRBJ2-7,ATSRDSGRSYEQY
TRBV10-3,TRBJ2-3,AIRILDTQY
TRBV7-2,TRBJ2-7,ASSFYLSSYEQY
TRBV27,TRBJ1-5,ASSSGQGRNQPQH
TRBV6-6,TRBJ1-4,ASSQGRREEKLF
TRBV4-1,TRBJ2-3,ASSRGQGSTDTQY
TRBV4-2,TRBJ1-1,ASSQDSAGNTEAF
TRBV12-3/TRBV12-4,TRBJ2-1,ASSSWQANEQF
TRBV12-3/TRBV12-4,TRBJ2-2,ASSDRGTGELF
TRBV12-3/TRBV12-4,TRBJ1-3,ASSPTNTIY
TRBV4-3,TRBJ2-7,ASSQERDEQY
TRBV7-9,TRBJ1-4,ASSLGRTATNEKLF
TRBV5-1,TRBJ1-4,ASSFQGAHNEKLF
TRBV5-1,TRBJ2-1,ASSLEPGQGLYEQF
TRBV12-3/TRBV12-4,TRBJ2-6,ASRLLSGANVLT
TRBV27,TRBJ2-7,APSGSASHEQY